The clone carrying this T cell receptor beta chain was recorded many times. Its matching antigen is unknown. These data originate in a study of T cells in Graves' hyperthyroidism and ophthalmopathy. Overall study results and limits: The model forecast ophthalmopathy, anticipating it by a median around 6.9 months before onset.

Amplification of TCR beta CDR3 regions used RNA as the template. The HTBI set primed first-round TCR CDR3 RT-PCR. Using its own MiXCR run on the multiplex PCR reads, TCRdb lists one record per CDR3 protein. The table has 550,000 to 800,000 distinct CDR3 sequences, about 18% seen once. Lactation, pregnancy, other autoimmune disease or uncontrolled infection excluded patients. Fresh 10 ml peripheral blood yielded PBMCs. CDR3 length: 14 residues. The germline V gene encodes CDR1 ENHRY and CDR2 SYGVKD. Trimming cost V 8 bases and J 4 bases, with 16 bases left between them. The sequence was obtained from a man aged 50 or older with Graves' hyperthyroidism. The J gene is TRBJ2-3, the V gene TRBV10-3; D might be TRBD2 (5 bases). Source material: blood. This chain's CDR3 is CAIRGRASADTQYF. CDR3 nucleotide sequence: TGTGCCATCCGGGGTAGGGCTTCCGCAGATACGCAGTATTTT.